This T cell receptor beta chain is from a study of yellow fever vaccine responses in identical twins. Study outcomes and limitations: After vaccination, twins' T cell response reportedly seemed partly convergent, partly personalized.

A note on this clonotype: Its specificity is unknown.

TCRdb ran MiXCR on the RT-PCR reads and lists one entry per CDR3 protein. In the table there are several thousand distinct CDR3 sequences, 70% to 90% of which are singletons. Germline V gene data show CDR1 as SGHRS and CDR2 as YFSETQ. The CDR3 is made up of 13 amino acids. The V gene lost 0 bases and the J gene lost 4 bases, with 4 bases spanning the gap. This chain links TRBV5-1 with TRBJ2-2; no clear D. The TCR was taken from a young woman who received the yellow fever vaccine. Specimen: T cells from blood (PBMCs), unsorted or a sorted subset (not recorded which), collected before or after yellow fever vaccination (not recorded which). The CDR3: CASSLAGTGELFF. The CDR3 bases are TGCGCCAGCAGCTTGGCGGGCACCGGGGAGCTGTTTTTT.